The 3 T cell receptor beta chains below all came from one sample that was sequenced in a study of CD8 T cells in ankylosing spondylitis. General observations from the study: Blood of patients with ankylosing spondylitis appeared to be characterized by a TCR beta motif of eight highly homologous variants.

TCRdb called the 5' RACE reads again in MiXCR, with one record for every CDR3 protein. The sample contains about 700,000 distinct CDR3 sequences, about 20% of which appear only once. No antigens are known for them. The sequenced sample was blood, either unsorted or a sorted T cell fraction (not recorded which). The receptors shown here come from a male donor with ankylosing spondylitis.

The chain employs TRBV5-1 and TRBJ2-2; D uncertain. The ends were cut back, 1 base at V and 7 bases at J, with 8 bases in the middle. The length of the CDR3 is 13 residues. Germline V gene lookup returns CDR1 SGHRS and CDR2 YFSETQ. The CDR3 reads CASSLKVNGELFF. The CDR3 DNA is TGCGCCAGCAGCTTGAAGGTGAACGGGGAGCTGTTTTTT.

The V and J genes are TRBV13 and TRBJ2-2; the D gene is possibly TRBD1 (6 bases). The CDR3 spans 17 residues. V was cut by 5 bases and J by 0 bases, with 16 bases left in between. CDR1 and CDR2 from the germline V gene are PRHDT and FYEKMQ (reference sequence). CDR3 loop: CASSLASGASNTGELFF. The CDR3 region has the DNA TGTGCCAGCAGCCTCGCATCAGGGGCCTCGAACACCGGGGAGCTGTTTTTT.

V and J are TRBV27 and TRBJ2-1; 8 bases are shared with TRBD2. V shed 5 bases, J shed 8 bases, and the junction held 17 bases outside the gene matches. Germline CDR1 MNHEY, CDR2 SMNVEV (reference sequence). This CDR3 has 17 amino acids. In DNA form, the CDR3 reads TGTGCCAGCAGTCCGGACCTCGGACTAGCTTCGAGGTATGAGCAGTTCTTC. It specifies CASSPDLGLASRYEQFF.